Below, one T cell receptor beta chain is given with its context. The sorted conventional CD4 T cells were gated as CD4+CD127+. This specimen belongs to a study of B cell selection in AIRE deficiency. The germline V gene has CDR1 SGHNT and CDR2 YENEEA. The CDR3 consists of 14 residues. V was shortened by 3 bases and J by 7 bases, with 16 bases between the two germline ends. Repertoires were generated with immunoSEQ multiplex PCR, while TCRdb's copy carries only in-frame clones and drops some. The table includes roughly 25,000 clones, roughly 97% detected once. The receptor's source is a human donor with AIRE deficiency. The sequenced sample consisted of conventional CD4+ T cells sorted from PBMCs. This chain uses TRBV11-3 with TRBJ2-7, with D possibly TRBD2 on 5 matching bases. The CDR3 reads CASSLSGRVGEQYF. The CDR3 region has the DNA TGTGCCAGCAGCTTGAGCGGTCGAGTAGGGGAGCAGTACTTC.